The present entry profiles one T cell receptor beta chain with its context. What it binds is not known. The PCR ran on 60 Vbeta and 13 Jbeta primers. Libraries were prepared by immunoSEQ multiplex PCR; TCRdb keeps only in-frame clonotypes and omits some of them. The sample has approximately 170,000 clones, about three quarters seen once; the top ten hold 5.5% to 7.5%. The record originates from a study of cytomegalovirus exposure and HLA in healthy donors. General study results and limits: According to a later analysis, donors in an Asian-associated ancestry cluster reportedly had fewer N-insertions than the roughly 670-donor mean. Reportedly, cytomegalovirus status was diagnosed with high sensitivity and specificity. Among the sequence variants, a highly shared cluster was likely an artifact of sequencing.

In germline, CDR1 is SGHRS, CDR2 YFSETQ. This CDR3 spans 14 amino acids. The junction had 3 bases not matched to a gene; V was cut back by 4 bases and J by 0 bases. This TCR derives from a woman aged 40 to 55 in good health and CMV-seropositive. The specimen sequenced was PBMCs. The chain employs TRBV5-1 and TRBJ1-1; 7 positions agree with TRBD1. CDR3 amino acids: CASSNTGVNTEAFF. DNA of the CDR3: TGCGCCAGCAGCAACACAGGGGTGAACACTGAAGCTTTCTTT.